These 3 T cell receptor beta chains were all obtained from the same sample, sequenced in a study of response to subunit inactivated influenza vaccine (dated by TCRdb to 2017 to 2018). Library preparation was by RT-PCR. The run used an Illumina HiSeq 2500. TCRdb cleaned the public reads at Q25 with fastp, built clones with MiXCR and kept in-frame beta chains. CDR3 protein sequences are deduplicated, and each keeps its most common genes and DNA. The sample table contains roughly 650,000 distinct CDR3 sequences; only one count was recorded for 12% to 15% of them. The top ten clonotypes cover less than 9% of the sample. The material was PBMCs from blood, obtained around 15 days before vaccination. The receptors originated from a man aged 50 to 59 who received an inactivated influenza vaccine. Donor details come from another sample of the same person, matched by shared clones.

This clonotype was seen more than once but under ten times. CDR3 bases: TGTGCCAGCAGTCACCGGGACAAAGACTATGGCTACACCTTC. It specifies CASSHRDKDYGYTF. The V gene is TRBV28, the J gene TRBJ1-2, with D tentatively TRBD1 (6 bases). The ends were cut back, 5 bases at V and 3 bases at J, with 13 bases in the middle. CDR1 is MDHEN and CDR2 is SYDVKM in the germline V gene. The CDR3 is made up of 14 amino acids.

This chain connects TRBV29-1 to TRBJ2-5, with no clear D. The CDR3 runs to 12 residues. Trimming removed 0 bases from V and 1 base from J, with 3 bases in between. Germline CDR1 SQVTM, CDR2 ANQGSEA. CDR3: CSVEDRQETQYF. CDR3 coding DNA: TGCAGCGTTGAAGATCGCCAAGAGACCCAGTACTTC.

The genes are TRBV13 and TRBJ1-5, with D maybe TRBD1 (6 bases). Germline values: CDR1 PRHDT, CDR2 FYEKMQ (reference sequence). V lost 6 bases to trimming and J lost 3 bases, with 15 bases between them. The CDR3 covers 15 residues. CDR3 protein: CASRALGTINQPQHF. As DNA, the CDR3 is TGTGCCAGCAGGGCGCTCGGGACAATCAATCAGCCCCAGCATTTT.